This T cell receptor (beta chain) was sequenced for a study of T-cell reconstitution after alpha-beta-depleted transplantation in children (dated by TCRdb to the mid-2010s). Background for the entire study: The study quantitatively tracked T-cell immune reconstitution after TCRalphabeta/CD19-depleted allogeneic hematopoietic cell transplantation in children using TCR repertoire profiling. Overall study results and their limits: Hyperexpanded clone frequencies declined over subsequent months; after one year, T-cell counts and TCRbeta diversity were mostly attributed to newly produced T cells. Apparently early alphabetaT-cell count recovery about two months after transplant reportedly relied on only several hundred rapidly expanded clones derived from non-depleted graft cells. In some patients, high TCRbeta diversity at day 60 was attributed to recipient T cells and intrathymic progenitors that had survived conditioning.

The method behind the library was PCR. Sequencing was performed on an Illumina HiSeq 2500. TCR libraries were prepared with molecular barcoding, using unique molecular identifiers to normalize TCRbeta repertoire quantification. The public sequencing data were trimmed at Q25 with fastp and processed into clonotypes with MiXCR by TCRdb, which kept only in-frame beta chains. Entries that share a CDR3 protein sequence are merged under the most common genes and DNA. Across this sample there are around 800,000 distinct CDR3 sequences, with about 16% seen only once. The top ten hold roughly 5% of the sample. This clonotype was seen at least ten times. Its antigen is unknown. Nothing much larger sits one base from this clone, and base qualities are not available. The intended sense of this specimen's treatment or condition label: allogeneic hematopoietic cell transplantation with graft depleted of TCRalphabeta T cells and CD19 B cells. The children who served as transplant recipients had been given grafts of TCRalphabeta/CD19-depleted allogeneic hematopoietic cells.

V loses 5 bases, J loses 9 bases, and the germline ends lie 18 bases apart. The CDR1 and CDR2 encoded by the germline V gene are SGHRS and YFSETQ. The CDR3 numbers 13 residues from cysteine through phenylalanine. Only the CDR3 part of the read is kept: 39 bases, read in frame from the first base. Rearrangement joined TRBV5-1 to TRBJ2-7; TRBD1 might be the D gene, on 5 matching bases. The TCR sequence derives from a male patient under 18 who had a stem cell transplant for acute lymphoblastic leukemia, so the T cells may come from the graft donor. The sample here was PBMCs, mostly from graft donor cells, taken 360 days after TCRalphabeta/CD19-depleted stem cell transplant. CDR3 reads: CASRWTPENGQYF. The bases read TGCGCCAGCAGGTGGACACCCGAAAATGGGCAGTACTTC.